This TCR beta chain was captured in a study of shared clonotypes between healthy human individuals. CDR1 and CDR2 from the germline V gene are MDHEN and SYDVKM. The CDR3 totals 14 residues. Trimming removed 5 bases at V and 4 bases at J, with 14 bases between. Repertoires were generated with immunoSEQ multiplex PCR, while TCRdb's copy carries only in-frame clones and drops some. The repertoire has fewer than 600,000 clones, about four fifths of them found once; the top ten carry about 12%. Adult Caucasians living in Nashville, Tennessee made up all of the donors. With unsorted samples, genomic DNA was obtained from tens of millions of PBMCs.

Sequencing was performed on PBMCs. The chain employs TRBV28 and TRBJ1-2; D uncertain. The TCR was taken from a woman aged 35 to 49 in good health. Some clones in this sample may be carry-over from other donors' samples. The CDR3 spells CASSPLYWSYGYTF. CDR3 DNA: TGTGCCAGCAGTCCCCTTTATTGGAGCTATGGCTACACCTTC.